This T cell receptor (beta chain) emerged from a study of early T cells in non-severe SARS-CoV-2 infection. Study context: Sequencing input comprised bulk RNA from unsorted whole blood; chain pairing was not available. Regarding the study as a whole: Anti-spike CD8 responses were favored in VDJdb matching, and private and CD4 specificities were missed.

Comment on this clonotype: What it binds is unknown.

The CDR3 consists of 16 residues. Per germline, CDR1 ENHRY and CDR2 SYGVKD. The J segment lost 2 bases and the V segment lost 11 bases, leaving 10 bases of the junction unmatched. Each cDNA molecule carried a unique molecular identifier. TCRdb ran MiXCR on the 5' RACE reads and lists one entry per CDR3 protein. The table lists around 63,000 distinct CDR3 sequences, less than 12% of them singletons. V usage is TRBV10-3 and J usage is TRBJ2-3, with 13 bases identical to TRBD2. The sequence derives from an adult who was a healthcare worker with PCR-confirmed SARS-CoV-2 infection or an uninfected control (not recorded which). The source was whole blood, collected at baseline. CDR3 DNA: TGTGCCTTGCGTGCCGGGACTAGCGGGAACACAGATACGCAGTATTTT. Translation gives CALRAGTSGNTDTQYF.